The 30 T cell receptor beta chains presented below share a single source sample, sequenced in a study of blood T cell repertoires in COVID-19. Clones were read by immunoSEQ multiplex PCR, and TCRdb kept only the in-frame ones, dropping some. The data hold 57,000 or so clones, with about 80% observed a single time. The specimen was peripheral blood. The receptors here all came from a man aged 50-60 years with active or convalescent COVID-19.

The chain joins TRBV5-5 to TRBJ2-2; D unresolved. The germline V and J ends were trimmed by 3 bases and 4 bases, with 10 bases remaining between them. The CDR3 is 14 amino acids. Germline-derived CDR1 and CDR2 are SGHKS and YYEKEE (reference sequence). The CDR3 loop reads CASSSGLLTGELFF. The CDR3, as DNA: TGTGCCAGCAGCTCAGGCCTGCTCACCGGGGAGCTGTTTTTT.

This rearrangement joins TRBV12-3 or TRBV12-4 to TRBJ2-3, with 11 nucleotides matching TRBD2. The CDR3 spans 11 residues. V shed 6 bases and J 11 bases; nucleotides not matched to a gene: 1. Written as DNA, the CDR3 is TGTGCCAGCAGCCTAGCGGGAGGGCAGTATTTT. It specifies CASSLAGGQYF.

This clone showed up just once. This chain uses TRBV7-2 with TRBJ2-7; D is unresolved. The germline V gene encodes CDR1 SGHTA and CDR2 FQGNSA. Deletions cut 6 bases from V and 6 bases from J, with 12 bases between. This CDR3 has 12 residues. CDR3 region: CASSSTWAEQYF. CDR3 bases: TGTGCCAGCAGTTCCACCTGGGCCGAGCAGTACTTC.

The V call is TRBV18, the J call TRBJ1-4; 7 bases agree with TRBD1. The length of the CDR3 is 15 residues. Per germline, CDR1 KGHSH and CDR2 LQKENI. J was trimmed by 6 bases and V by 3 bases; bases with no gene match: 7. This chain's CDR3 is CASSPTGTEYEKLFF. DNA of the CDR3: TGTGCCAGCTCACCTACCGGGACAGAGTATGAAAAACTGTTTTTT.

This clone was detected only once. The V and J genes are TRBV14 and TRBJ2-7; possible D gene TRBD1, 5 bases. The CDR3 sequence is 15 residues long. CDR1 SGHDN and CDR2 FVKESK come from the germline V gene. V gave up 1 base and J gave up 4 bases, with 14 bases separating them. The CDR3 DNA follows: TGTGCCAGCAGCCAAGGACAGACATGGCTATACGAGCAGTACTTC. Residues: CASSQGQTWLYEQYF.

The chain has TRBV2 and TRBJ2-3; 9 nucleotides align to TRBD1. V shed 5 bases, J shed 4 bases, and the junction held 7 bases outside the gene matches. The CDR3 loop spans 15 amino acids. Per germline, CDR1 SNHLY and CDR2 FYNNEI. CDR3 region: CASSRRDRESDTQYF. The DNA of the CDR3 is TGTGCCAGCAGTCGCCGGGACAGGGAATCAGATACGCAGTATTTT.

This clone was seen a few times. The chain links TRBV2 to TRBJ1-3; 9 nucleotides align to TRBD1. Germline loops: CDR1 SNHLY, CDR2 FYNNEI. This CDR3 contains 16 residues. Losses at the gene ends were 6 bases for V and 2 bases for J; bases not matched to a gene: 8. CDR3 loop: CASRLDRGNAGNTIYF. The CDR3, as DNA: TGTGCCAGCAGGCTGGACAGGGGCAATGCTGGAAACACCATATATTTT.

The chain carries TRBV23-1 and TRBJ2-7, with D unresolved. TRBV23-1 is sorted into the ORF group, with uncertain function. With 1 base removed from V and 2 bases from J, the gap between germline ends came to 27 bases. This CDR3 spans 20 amino acids. The CDR3: CASSQLSLLMGHNPPYEQYF. The CDR3 bases are TGCGCCAGCAGTCAATTGAGTCTCTTAATGGGCCATAATCCCCCCTACGAGCAGTACTTC.

The chain is built from TRBV5-1 and TRBJ2-5; D is unresolved. V was shortened by 3 bases and J by 4 bases, with 10 bases between the two germline ends. Germline CDR1 reads SGHRS; CDR2 reads YFSETQ. The CDR3 consists of 13 residues. CDR3: CASSSPASETQYF. The CDR3 DNA sequence: TGCGCCAGCAGCTCCCCAGCGTCAGAGACCCAGTACTTC.

CDR3 in DNA: TGTGCCATCAGTGAGTCGGCGAGGGAGCCCCAGCATTTT. Translating gives CAISESAREPQHF. The chain is built from TRBV10-3 and TRBJ1-5, with unresolved D. CDR3 size: 13 residues. V lost 0 bases to trimming and J lost 8 bases, with 8 bases between them. In germline, CDR1 is ENHRY, CDR2 SYGVKD.

The chain employs TRBV27 and TRBJ1-2; 8 positions match TRBD1. J lost 4 bases, V lost 6 bases, and 10 bases had no gene match. The length of the CDR3 is 15 residues. Germline V gene data show CDR1 as MNHEY and CDR2 as SMNVEV (reference sequence). The CDR3 loop is CASRLRPGQAYGYTF. The DNA of the CDR3 is TGTGCCAGCAGACTAAGACCGGGACAGGCCTATGGCTACACCTTC.

The genes are TRBV29-1 and TRBJ2-2; tentative D call: TRBD2 (5 bases). The V and J ends lost 7 bases and 6 bases respectively, with 12 bases between them. The CDR3 loop spans 12 amino acids. CDR1 and CDR2 from the germline V gene are SQVTM and ANQGSEA. The CDR3 sequence is CSGAGQPGELFF. In DNA, the CDR3 is TGCAGCGGGGCGGGTCAACCCGGGGAGCTGTTTTTT.

This chain joins TRBV15 and TRBJ1-6, with 7 nucleotides matching TRBD1. The CDR3 totals 16 residues. Trimming at V came to 9 bases and at J to 7 bases, leaving 15 bases not matched to a gene. CDR1 is LNHNV, CDR2 YYDKDF, per germline (reference sequence). The CDR3 DNA is TGTGCCACGCGATCGGGTCAGGGGACAGAAAATTCACCCCTCCACTTT. As protein: CATRSGQGTENSPLHF.

Comment on this clone: This same CDR3 is encoded by further DNA sequences in the sample. V and J are TRBV27 and TRBJ2-2; TRBD2 aligns across 12 bases. Germline trimming cut 4 bases from V and 2 bases from J; bases unmatched to any gene: 5. CDR1 and CDR2 (germline): MNHEY, SMNVEV (reference sequence). This CDR3 contains 17 residues. CDR3 protein: CASSSTSGGLNTGELFF. Here the CDR3 DNA reads TGTGCCAGCAGTTCCACTAGCGGGGGGCTAAACACCGGGGAGCTGTTTTTT.

Concerning this clone: An end of the junction does not agree with germline; a read error may underlie this. The rearrangement uses TRBV7-9 and TRBJ2-7, with D possibly TRBD2 on 6 matching bases. This CDR3 comprises 14 residues. Germline V gives CDR1 SEHNR, CDR2 FQNEAQ (reference sequence). DNA for the CDR3: TGTGCCAGCAGGTTAGCGGCAAGCTCCTACGAGCAGTACTTC. This codes for CASRLAASSYEQYF. The full variable domain, its missing parts supplied by reference TRBV7-9 and TRBJ2-7, is DTGVSQNPRHKITKRGQNVTFRCDPISEHNRLYWYRQTLGQGPEFLTYFQNEAQLEKSRLLSDRFSAERPKGSFSTLEIQRTEQGDSAMYLCASRLAASSYEQYFGPGTRLTVT.

V and J are TRBV7-8 and TRBJ2-5, with D perhaps matching TRBD1 (6 bases). Deletions cut 5 bases from V and 0 bases from J, with 16 bases between. The CDR3 has 16 residues. The V gene's germline CDR1 is SGHVS and CDR2 FQNEAQ. The CDR3: CASSPGRTVYQETQYF. CDR3 DNA sequence: TGTGCCAGCAGCCCGGGGCGGACAGTTTACCAAGAGACCCAGTACTTC.

The chain links TRBV18 to TRBJ2-1; no clear D gene. CDR1 is KGHSH, CDR2 LQKENI, per germline. This CDR3 has 14 amino acids. V lost 6 bases, J lost 0 bases, and 9 bases lay in between. Written as DNA, the CDR3 is TGTGCCAGCTCTGAACTAAACTCCTACAATGAGCAGTTCTTC. Translating it yields CASSELNSYNEQFF. Complete variable domain (other parts from reference TRBV18 and TRBJ2-1): NAGVMQNPRHLVRRRGQEARLRCSPMKGHSHVYWYRQLPEEGLKFMVYLQKENIIDESGMPKERFSAEFPKEGPSILRIQQVVRGDSAAYFCASSELNSYNEQFFGPGTRLTVL.

This chain connects TRBV10-3 to TRBJ2-2, with a weak D call TRBD1 (6 bases). Trimming cost V 10 bases and J 1 base, with 13 bases left between them. CDR1 is ENHRY, CDR2 SYGVKD, per germline. The CDR3 consists of 14 residues. The CDR3 DNA reads as TGTGCCAGCATAGGACAGCTGAACACCGGGGAGCTGTTTTTT. Its protein product is CASIGQLNTGELFF.

The chain combines TRBV7-9 with TRBJ1-1, with a tentative D call TRBD1 (5 bases). Germline V gives CDR1 SEHNR, CDR2 FQNEAQ (reference sequence). Trimming removed 4 bases from V and 1 base from J, with 13 bases in between. The CDR3 has 15 amino acids. CDR3: CASSSGDSTNTEAFF. Here the CDR3 DNA reads TGTGCCAGCAGCTCCGGGGACTCGACGAACACTGAAGCTTTCTTT.

The gene calls are TRBV10-3 and TRBJ2-5; the D is unclear. This CDR3 is 16 amino acids long. Germline assignment: CDR1 ENHRY and CDR2 SYGVKD. V was pared by 0 bases and J by 1 base, with 12 bases between. The DNA for the CDR3 is TGTGCCATCAGTGAGTCTCCGTACTCTAGCCAAGAGACCCAGTACTTC. This codes for CAISESPYSSQETQYF.

J is TRBJ1-2 and V is TRBV30, with D uncertain. The CDR3 consists of 13 residues. Germline CDR1 is GTSNPN and CDR2 is SVGIG (reference sequence). The V end was cut by 1 base, the J end by 4 bases, with 10 bases between. CDR3 nucleotides: TGTGCCTGGAGTGGGGCGGGGTTCTATGGCTACACCTTC. Translation: CAWSGAGFYGYTF. Full variable domain (missing parts from reference TRBV30 and TRBJ1-2): SQTIHQWPATLVQPVGSPLSLECTVEGTSNPNLYWYRQAAGRGLQLLFYSVGIGQISSEVPQNLSASRPQDRQFILSSKKLLLSDSGFYLCAWSGAGFYGYTFGSGTRLTVV.

This clone came up once. This chain joins TRBV2 and TRBJ2-4; 7 bases are shared with TRBD2. CDR3 length: 13 amino acids. CDR1 and CDR2 from the germline V gene are SNHLY and FYNNEI. Germline trimming cut 7 bases from V and 9 bases from J; bases unmatched to any gene: 9. The chain's CDR3 is CASKWEGVVIQYF. CDR3 bases: TGTGCCAGCAAGTGGGAGGGAGTCGTCATTCAGTACTTC.

This clone was seen only a few times. The rearrangement uses TRBV19 and TRBJ2-7; no firm D call. V dropped 1 base and J dropped 6 bases, with 13 bases sitting between them. The CDR3 loop spans 14 amino acids. Germline V gives CDR1 LNHDA, CDR2 SQIVND (reference sequence). CDR3 amino acids: CASSIGSRSGEQYF. CDR3 nucleotides: TGTGCCAGTAGTATAGGATCCAGAAGTGGCGAGCAGTACTTC.

Only a few counts were recorded for this clone. The chain joins TRBV28 to TRBJ2-7; 7 bases line up with TRBD1. Germline lookup yields CDR1 MDHEN and CDR2 SYDVKM. The CDR3 contains 12 residues. The ends lost 9 bases at V and 2 bases at J; junction bases unmatched: 4. This CDR3 reads CASTTGPYEQYF. The CDR3 bases are TGTGCCAGTACGACAGGGCCCTACGAGCAGTACTTC. The full variable domain, rest sourced from reference TRBV28 and TRBJ2-7, is DVKVTQSSRYLVKRTGEKVFLECVQDMDHENMFWYRQDPGLGLRLIYFSYDVKMKEKGDIPEGYSVSREKKERFSLILESASTNQTSMYLCASTTGPYEQYFGPGTRLTVT.

The rearrangement uses TRBV2 and TRBJ1-5, with D unresolved. The CDR3 loop spans 13 amino acids. CDR1 is SNHLY and CDR2 is FYNNEI in the germline V gene. V shed 8 bases and J shed 5 bases, with 13 bases lying between them. The CDR3 coding sequence is TGTGCCAGCTGTTTCCGCCAGGATCAGCCCCAGCATTTT. Translating it yields CASCFRQDQPQHF. Full variable domain (missing parts from reference TRBV2 and TRBJ1-5): EPEVTQTPSHQVTQMGQEVILRCVPISNHLYFYWYRQILGQKVEFLVSFYNNEISEKSEIFDDQFSVERPDGSNFTLKIRSTKLEDSAMYFCASCFRQDQPQHFGDGTRLSIL.

The CDR3 sequence is CASSPNRDRGFGHF. Written as DNA, the CDR3 is TGTGCCAGTAGTCCCAACCGGGACAGGGGATTTGGGCATTTT. This rearrangement joins TRBV19 to TRBJ1-5; 10 bases are a match to TRBD1. The CDR3 is made up of 14 amino acids. Germline CDR1 and CDR2: LNHDA and SQIVND (reference sequence). J lost 15 bases, V lost 5 bases, and 13 bases had no gene match.

The rearrangement uses TRBV13 and TRBJ2-7, with D possibly matching TRBD1 (5 bases). The germline V and J ends were trimmed by 4 bases and 2 bases, with 9 bases remaining between them. The germline gives CDR1 PRHDT, CDR2 FYEKMQ (reference sequence). The CDR3 extends over 13 amino acids. CDR3 DNA sequence: TGTGCCAGCAGCTCGACAGTTACCTACGAGCAGTACTTC. Amino acids: CASSSTVTYEQYF.

The chain employs TRBV4-1 and TRBJ2-2; D is unresolved. V was trimmed by 0 bases and J by 0 bases, leaving 8 bases between them. The CDR3 length is 16 residues. The germline CDR1 and CDR2 sequences are MGHRA and YSYEKL. The DNA for the CDR3 is TGCGCCAGCAGCCAAGAGAGGCGGTCGAACACCGGGGAGCTGTTTTTT. Its translation is CASSQERRSNTGELFF.

The chain joins TRBV25-1 to TRBJ1-5; D might be TRBD1 (5 bases). The CDR3 has 15 residues. Germline V lookup: CDR1 MGHDK, CDR2 SYGVNS. The V and J ends lost 1 base and 2 bases respectively, with 9 bases between them. CDR3 in amino acids: CASSEWGEGNQPQHF. As DNA, the CDR3 is TGTGCCAGCAGTGAATGGGGGGAGGGCAATCAGCCCCAGCATTTT.

The rearrangement joins TRBV6-5 to TRBJ2-1; D is undetermined. This CDR3 has 15 amino acids. Per germline, CDR1 MNHEY and CDR2 SVGAGI. Trimming took off 4 bases at V and 6 bases at J, with 16 bases between the two ends. CDR3 in amino acids: CASSSQVVRRNEQFF. DNA for the CDR3: TGTGCCAGCAGTTCTCAGGTGGTACGTCGCAATGAGCAGTTCTTC.